The text below deals with one T cell receptor (beta chain). This record comes from a study of T cells expressing NK-cell markers. After re-calling the 5' RACE reads, TCRdb lists one entry per CDR3 protein, DNA absent. Its clone listing holds 450,000 to 600,000 distinct CDR3 sequences. Sequenced sample: blood T cells: a sorted CD56 or NKG2C T cell subset, CD4+ or CD8+ T cells, or bulk PBMC T cells (not recorded which). The source of this sequence is a man aged 18 to 29 in good health.

This CDR3 is CASSQDDGGQTQYF. The chain recombines TRBV4-3 with TRBJ2-5; the TCRdb call, TRBD1, lacks DNA for checking. Per the germline V gene, CDR1 is LGHNA and CDR2 is YSLEER. The CDR3 is 14 amino acids.